Detailed here is one T cell receptor (beta chain). Its antigen is not known. These data are taken from a study of shared clonotypes between healthy human individuals. Study-wide points: Generation probabilities were higher for clonotypes shared across all four sorted-subset donors than for unshared ones. Naive subsets generally exceeded memory subsets in estimated richness.

TCRdb keeps only in-frame clones here, not all; method: immunoSEQ multiplex PCR. The sample carries more than 2,000,000 clones, approximately 95% recorded once. V was pared by 0 bases and J by 7 bases, with 7 bases between. The germline V gene encodes CDR1 SGHNT and CDR2 YYREEE (reference sequence). This CDR3 contains 12 residues. Donors comprised only Caucasian adults living in Nashville, Tennessee. The chain uses TRBV5-4 and TRBJ1-2; D gene ambiguous. This TCR was sampled from a young man in good health. Some clones in this sample may be carry-over from other donors' samples. The specimen sequenced was naive CD4+ T cells from PBMCs. The sample's subset: CD45RA+ positively selected. The CDR3 protein is CASSLARVGYTF. CDR3 nucleotide sequence: TGTGCCAGCAGCTTGGCTAGGGTTGGCTACACCTTC.